This entry concerns a single T cell receptor beta chain. From the 5' RACE reads, TCRdb lists one entry per CDR3 protein and no DNA. In total, the table holds 400,000 or so distinct CDR3 sequences. This record belongs to a study of T cells expressing NK-cell markers. Study context: Sorted CD3+CD56+NKG2C+, CD3+CD56+NKG2C- and CD3+CD56-NKG2C+ T cells supplied TCR beta repertoires.

Germline V gene lookup returns CDR1 KGHDR and CDR2 SFDVKD. The CDR3 covers 15 residues. The TCR sequence derives from a woman aged 45-65 years in good health. Sequenced material: blood T cells: a sorted CD56 or NKG2C T cell subset, CD4+ or CD8+ T cells, or bulk PBMC T cells (not recorded which). This chain links TRBV24-1 with TRBJ2-5; the TCRdb call, TRBD2, lacks DNA for checking. The CDR3 is CATSDAGRAQETQYF.